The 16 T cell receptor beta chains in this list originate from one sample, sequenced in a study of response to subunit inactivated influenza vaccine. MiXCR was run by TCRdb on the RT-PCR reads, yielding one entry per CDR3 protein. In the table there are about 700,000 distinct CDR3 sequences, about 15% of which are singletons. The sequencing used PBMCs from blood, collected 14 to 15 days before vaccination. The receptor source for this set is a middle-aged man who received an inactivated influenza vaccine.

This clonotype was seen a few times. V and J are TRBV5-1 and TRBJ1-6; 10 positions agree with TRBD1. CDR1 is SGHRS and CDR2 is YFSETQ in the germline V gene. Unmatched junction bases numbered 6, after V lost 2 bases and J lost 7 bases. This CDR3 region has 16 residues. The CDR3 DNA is TGCGCCAGCAGCTTACTTCAGACAGGGGGCAATTCACCCCTCCACTTT. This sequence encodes CASSLLQTGGNSPLHF.

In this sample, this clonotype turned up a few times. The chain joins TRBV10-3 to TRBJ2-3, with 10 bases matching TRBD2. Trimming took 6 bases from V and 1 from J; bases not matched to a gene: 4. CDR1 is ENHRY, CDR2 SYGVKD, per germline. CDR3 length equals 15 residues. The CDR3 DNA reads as TGTGCCATCAGGGCTGGACTAGCGGGCACAGATACGCAGTATTTT. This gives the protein CAIRAGLAGTDTQYF.

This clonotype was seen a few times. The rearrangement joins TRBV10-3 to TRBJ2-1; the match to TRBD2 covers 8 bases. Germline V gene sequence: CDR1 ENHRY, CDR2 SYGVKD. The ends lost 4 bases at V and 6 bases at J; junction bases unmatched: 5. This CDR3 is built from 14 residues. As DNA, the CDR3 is TGTGCCATCAGTGTAACGGGAGGGCTCAATGAGCAGTTCTTC. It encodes CAISVTGGLNEQFF.

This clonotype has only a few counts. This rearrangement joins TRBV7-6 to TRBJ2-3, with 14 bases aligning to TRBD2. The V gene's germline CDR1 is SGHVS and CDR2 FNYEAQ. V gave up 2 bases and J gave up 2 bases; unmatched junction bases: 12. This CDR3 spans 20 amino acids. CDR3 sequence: CASSLPRRTSGGKNTDTQYF. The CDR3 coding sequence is TGTGCCAGCAGCTTACCCCGAAGGACTAGCGGGGGGAAAAACACAGATACGCAGTATTTT. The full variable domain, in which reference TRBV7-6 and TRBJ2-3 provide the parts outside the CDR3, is GAGVSQSPRYKVTKRGQDVALRCDPISGHVSLYWYRQALGQGPEFLTYFNYEAQQDKSGLPNDRFSAERPEGSISTLTIQRTEQRDSAMYRCASSLPRRTSGGKNTDTQYFGPGTRLTVL.

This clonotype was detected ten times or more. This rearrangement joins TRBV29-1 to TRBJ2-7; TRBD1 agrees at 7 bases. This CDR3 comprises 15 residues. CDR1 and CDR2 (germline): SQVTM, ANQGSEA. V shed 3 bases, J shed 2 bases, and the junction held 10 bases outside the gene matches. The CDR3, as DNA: TGCAGCGTTGATGGTACCGGGACAGAGCCCTACGAGCAGTACTTC. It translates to CSVDGTGTEPYEQYF.

The CDR3: CASSVGQRAGTDTQYF. The CDR3 DNA reads as TGTGCCAGCAGCGTAGGACAGAGAGCTGGCACAGATACGCAGTATTTT. The chain links TRBV9 to TRBJ2-3, with D perhaps matching TRBD1 (5 bases). V was pared by 0 bases and J by 1 base, with 12 bases between. The germline V gene encodes CDR1 SGDLS and CDR2 YYNGEE. This CDR3 contains 16 residues.

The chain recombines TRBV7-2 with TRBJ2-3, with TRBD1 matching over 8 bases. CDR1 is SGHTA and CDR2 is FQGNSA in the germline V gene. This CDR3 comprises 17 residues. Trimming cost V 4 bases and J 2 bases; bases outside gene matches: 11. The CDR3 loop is CASSSADRVRLTDTQYF. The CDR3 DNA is TGTGCCAGCAGCTCAGCGGACAGGGTTCGGCTCACAGATACGCAGTATTTT.

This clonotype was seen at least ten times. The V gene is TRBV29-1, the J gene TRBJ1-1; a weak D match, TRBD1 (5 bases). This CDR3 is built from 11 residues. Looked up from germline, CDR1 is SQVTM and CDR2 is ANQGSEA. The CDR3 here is CVLRRGFEAFF. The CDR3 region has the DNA TGCGTCTTACGGCGGGGCTTTGAAGCTTTCTTT.

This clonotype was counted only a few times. This chain's CDR3 is CASSLRQGVQETQYF. The CDR3 DNA sequence: TGTGCCAGCAGCTTGAGGCAGGGAGTGCAAGAGACCCAGTACTTC. This chain links TRBV7-9 with TRBJ2-5, with D perhaps given as TRBD1 or TRBD2 (5 bases each). This CDR3 spans 15 amino acids. The germline V and J ends were trimmed by 3 bases and 2 bases, with 13 bases remaining between them. Looked up from germline, CDR1 is SEHNR and CDR2 is FQNEAQ (reference sequence).

The CDR3 DNA reads TGCAGTGCTAGAGACTCTAGGGCAGCTTCAACTAATGAAAAACTGTTTTTT. Encoded protein: CSARDSRAASTNEKLFF. This sequence joins TRBV20-1 and TRBJ1-4, with unresolved D. The CDR3 sequence is 17 residues long. Trimming pared 0 bases from V and 0 bases from J, leaving 14 bases between. The germline V gene has CDR1 DFQATT and CDR2 SNEGSKA (reference sequence).

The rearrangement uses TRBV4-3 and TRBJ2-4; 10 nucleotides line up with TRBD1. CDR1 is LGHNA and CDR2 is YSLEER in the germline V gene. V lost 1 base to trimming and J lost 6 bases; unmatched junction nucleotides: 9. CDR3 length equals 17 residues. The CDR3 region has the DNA TGCGCCAGCAGCCAAGTGGGACAGGGGAACATCGGAAACATTCAGTACTTC. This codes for CASSQVGQGNIGNIQYF.

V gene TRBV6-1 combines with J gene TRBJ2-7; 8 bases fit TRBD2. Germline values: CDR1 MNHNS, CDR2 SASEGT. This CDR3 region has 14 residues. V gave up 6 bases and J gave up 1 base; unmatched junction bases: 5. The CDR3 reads CASRAAGASYEQYF. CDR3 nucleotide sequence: TGTGCCAGCAGGGCAGCGGGGGCTTCCTACGAGCAGTACTTC.

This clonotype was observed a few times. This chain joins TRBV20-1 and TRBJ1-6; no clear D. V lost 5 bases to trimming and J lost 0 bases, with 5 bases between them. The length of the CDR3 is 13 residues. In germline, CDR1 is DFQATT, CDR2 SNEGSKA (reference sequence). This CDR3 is CSAGSSYNSPLHF. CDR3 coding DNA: TGCAGTGCTGGGAGCTCCTATAATTCACCCCTCCACTTT.

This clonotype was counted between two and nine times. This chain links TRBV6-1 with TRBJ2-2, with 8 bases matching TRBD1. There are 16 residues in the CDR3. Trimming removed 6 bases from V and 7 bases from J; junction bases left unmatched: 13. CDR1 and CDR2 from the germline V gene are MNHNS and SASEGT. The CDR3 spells CASRQWQGAHGGELFF. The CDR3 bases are TGTGCCAGCAGGCAATGGCAGGGGGCTCACGGCGGGGAGCTGTTTTTT.

In DNA, the CDR3 is TGCAGTGCTAGTCAGAGGACAGGGAATGAAAAACTGTTTTTT. It yields the protein CSASQRTGNEKLFF. V gene TRBV20-1 combines with J gene TRBJ1-4; 8 bases fit TRBD1. Germline V CDR1 and CDR2: DFQATT, SNEGSKA (reference sequence). There are 14 residues in the CDR3. V shed 3 bases, J shed 5 bases, and the junction held 5 bases outside the gene matches.

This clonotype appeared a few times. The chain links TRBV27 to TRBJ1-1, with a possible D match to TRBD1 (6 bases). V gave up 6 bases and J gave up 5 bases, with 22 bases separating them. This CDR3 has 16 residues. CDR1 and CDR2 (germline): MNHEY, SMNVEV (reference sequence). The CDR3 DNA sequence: TGTGCCAGCAGGCTAACAGGACACAGGGTTGGTACTGAAGCTTTCTTT. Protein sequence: CASRLTGHRVGTEAFF.